These T cell receptor beta chains were read from a single sample in a study of T cell repertoires in cytomegalovirus infection. TCRdb re-derived calls from the reads in MiXCR, one entry per CDR3 protein. The table includes a few hundred thousand distinct CDR3 sequences, approximately 13% detected once. The sequencing input was PBMCs. The receptor set was obtained from a human donor in good health (CMV status not recorded). Some clones in this sample may be carry-over from other donors' samples. The CDR3 runs from the conserved cysteine through the conserved F or W. The D gene is left open where the match is weak. The size field is filled for only some rows; it gives once, few, many or a size class.

>TRBV3-1|few|TRBJ1-1|TRBD1
TGTGCCAGCAGCCCCTCCGGGACAGGGGTCATGAGAGCTTTCTTT
CASSPSGTGVMRAFF
>TRBV20-1|few|TRBJ2-3|TRBD2
TGCAGTGCGGGGAGGGGCGGGGAGATAGATACGCAGTATTTT
CSAGRGGEIDTQYF
>TRBV4-2|few|TRBJ1-1|-
TGTGCCAGCAGCCAAGTAGGTGGGGGAACAGGGACCAACACTGAAGCTTTCTTT
CASSQVGGGTGTNTEAFF
>TRBV27|many|TRBJ2-3|-
TGTGCCAGCAGTTTATTCTCAGGGTTTGTCACAGATACGCAGTATTTT
CASSLFSGFVTDTQYF
>TRBV19|many|TRBJ2-3|-
TGTGCCACGCGGGACCGCGGTAGCACAGATACGCAGTATTTT
CATRDRGSTDTQYF
>TRBV28|many|TRBJ2-7|-
TGTGCCAGCAGTTTAGAAGTCTACGAGCAGTACTTC
CASSLEVYEQYF
>TRBV7-3|few|TRBJ2-1|-
TGTGCCAGCAGCTCGAATGATTACAATGAGCAGTTCTTC
CASSSNDYNEQFF
>TRBV28|few|TRBJ1-6|TRBD1
TGTGCCAGCAGATTTGAAGACAGGGATAATTCACCCCTCCACTTT
CASRFEDRDNSPLHF
>TRBV11-3|many|TRBJ2-1|TRBD2
TGTGCCAGCAGCTTAGGGACGGGAGGGCCGGGAAATGAGCAGTTCTTC
CASSLGTGGPGNEQFF
>TRBV20-1|-|TRBJ1-1|-
TGCAGTGCCAGCCGTGGGGCAATGAACACTGAAGCTTTCTTT
CSASRGAMNTEAFF
>TRBV7-2|many|TRBJ2-4|-
TGTGCCAGCAGCTCGACTATCACCAAAAACATTCAGTACTTC
CASSSTITKNIQYF
>TRBV7-2|many|TRBJ1-1|-
TGTGCCAGCAGCTGGGGACGGTCTGAAGCTTTCTTT
CASSWGRSEAFF
>TRBV20-1|-|TRBJ2-5|-
TGCAGTGCCAGGGTGGGGGGTAGAGAGACCCAGTACTTC
CSARVGGRETQYF
>TRBV7-2|many|TRBJ2-5|-
TGTGCCAGCAGCCCCTCAGGGGGGGCCCTGGAGACCCAGTACTTC
CASSPSGGALETQYF
>TRBV25-1|few|TRBJ2-1|-
TGTGCCAGCAGTGGAAGTTGGTACAATGAGCAGTTCTTC
CASSGSWYNEQFF
>TRBV25-1|-|TRBJ2-7|-
TGTGCCAGCGGAATAGACAGGCCACGCTCCTACGAGCAGTACTTC
CASGIDRPRSYEQYF
>TRBV7-9|many|TRBJ1-5|TRBD1
TGTGCCAGCAGCTGGGACAGGGGCGAGGCTCAGCCCCAGCATTTT
CASSWDRGEAQPQHF
>TRBV7-6|many|TRBJ2-2|-
TGTGCCAGCAGCTTAGTCTCTACGGGAGGGGAGCTGTTTTTT
CASSLVSTGGELFF
>TRBV7-3|-|TRBJ2-6|-
TGTGCCAGCAGCTTAGTTAGCGAACTCTCTGGGGCCAACGTCCTGACTTTC
CASSLVSELSGANVLTF
>TRBV7-9|-|TRBJ2-5|-
TGTGCCAGCAGCCCGGGGACGGACCTCCAAGAGACCCAGTACTTC
CASSPGTDLQETQYF
>TRBV5-1|-|TRBJ2-1|-
TGCGCCAGCAGCCCAGGACGTGCCGGGCGAACACAAGCCCCCCACTCTAATGAGCAGTTCTTC
CASSPGRAGRTQAPHSNEQFF
>TRBV29-1|few|TRBJ2-3|TRBD1
TGCAGCGTTGAAGATGGGACAGGCTCCAGCACAGATACGCAGTATTTT
CSVEDGTGSSTDTQYF
>TRBV28|few|TRBJ2-7|-
TGTGCCAGCAGTTCGGTCCTCGAGCAGTACTTC
CASSSVLEQYF
>TRBV6-6|-|TRBJ1-5|TRBD1
TGTGCCAGCAGACCTGGACAGGGCAACAATCAGCCCCAGCATTTT
CASRPGQGNNQPQHF
>TRBV6-6|few|TRBJ1-4|-
TGTGCCAGCACTGCTTTGGGGTTCTTTGAAAAACTGTTTTTT
CASTALGFFEKLFF
>TRBV7-3|-|TRBJ2-1|-
TGTGCCAGCAGCTTAGGAGGCGCGTCCTACAATGAGCAGTTCTTC
CASSLGGASYNEQFF
>TRBV6-6|few|TRBJ1-4|-
TGTGCCAGCAGTTACTCCATAGAGCTTGAAAAACTGTTTTTT
CASSYSIELEKLFF
>TRBV12-3/TRBV12-4|many|TRBJ1-1|TRBD1
TGTGCCAGCAGTATACAGGGGGCCACTGAAGCTTTCTTT
CASSIQGATEAFF
>TRBV20-1|-|TRBJ2-7|-
TGCAGTGCTAGGAGCGGGACAGCTCTCTACGAGCAGTACTTC
CSARSGTALYEQYF
>TRBV7-2|few|TRBJ2-7|-
TGTGCCAGCAGCTTATCCGGGGGACAAAGCTCCTACGAGCAGTACTTC
CASSLSGGQSSYEQYF
>TRBV7-3|-|TRBJ2-7|-
TGTGCCAGCAGCTTGGGGCAGGTCCCCTACGAGCAGTACTTC
CASSLGQVPYEQYF
>TRBV7-8|many|TRBJ1-5|-
TGTGCCAGCAGCTTAGCAGGGGCCAGCAATCAGCCCCAGCATTTT
CASSLAGASNQPQHF
>TRBV7-2|many|TRBJ1-1|-
TGTGCCAGCAGCTCATCAGGGGCGTCGCCTGAAGCTTTCTTT
CASSSSGASPEAFF
>TRBV10-3|many|TRBJ1-5|TRBD1
TGTGCCACCCAAGGGGGACAGTTGAATCAGCCCCAGCATTTT
CATQGGQLNQPQHF
>TRBV20-1|few|TRBJ2-6|-
TGCAGTGCTAGAGAGCCGGGCAGGGCTGATTCTGGGGCCAACGTCCTGACTTTC
CSAREPGRADSGANVLTF
>TRBV5-1|-|TRBJ1-1|-
TGCGCCAGCAGGCAGCGGGGGGGCTTGAACACTGAAGCTTTCTTT
CASRQRGGLNTEAFF
>TRBV10-2|many|TRBJ2-5|-
TGCGCCAGCAGTGACCCGAACCATCAAGAGACCCAGTACTTC
CASSDPNHQETQYF
>TRBV6-6|-|TRBJ2-1|TRBD2
TGTGCCAGCAGCCTCGGCAGCGGGAGTCTTTACAATGAGCAGTTCTTC
CASSLGSGSLYNEQFF
>TRBV7-2|many|TRBJ1-5|TRBD1
TGTGCCAGCACCTTGACAGGGGGCAACGGCAATCAGCCCCAGCATTTT
CASTLTGGNGNQPQHF
>TRBV7-2|many|TRBJ2-1|TRBD2
TGTGCCAGCAGCTCCCGACTAGCGGGAGGGCACAATGAGCAGTTCTTC
CASSSRLAGGHNEQFF
>TRBV6-5|many|TRBJ2-5|TRBD2
TGTGCCAGCAGTCTAGCGGAGATTGGGCCAGAGGGCCAGTACTTC
CASSLAEIGPEGQYF
>TRBV7-8|many|TRBJ2-5|TRBD2
TGTGCCAGCAGCTCCGTGGGGCTAGCGGCCCAAGAGACCCAGTACTTC
CASSSVGLAAQETQYF
>TRBV7-9|few|TRBJ2-5|TRBD2
TGTGCCAGCAGCTCGCAACTAGCGGGAGGGAAAGAGACCCAGTACTTC
CASSSQLAGGKETQYF
>TRBV5-1|-|TRBJ2-5|TRBD1
TGCGCCAGCAGCTCCCGGACAGGGGTGGGAGAGACCCAGTACTTC
CASSSRTGVGETQYF
>TRBV7-2|many|TRBJ2-7|-
TGTGCCAGCAGCGACCGAGGGGGGTCCTACGAGCAGTACTTC
CASSDRGGSYEQYF
>TRBV29-1|few|TRBJ2-2|TRBD1
TGCAGCGCAGGGACAGGGTCGATCGGGGAGCTGTTTTTT
CSAGTGSIGELFF
>TRBV10-3|few|TRBJ2-5|TRBD1
TGTGCCATCACCCCGGGACAGGGACAAGAGACCCAGTACTTC
CAITPGQGQETQYF
>TRBV6-6|many|TRBJ2-1|-
TGTGCCAGCAGTAACCTGGCCCACAATGAGCAGTTCTTC
CASSNLAHNEQFF
>TRBV10-3|few|TRBJ2-1|-
TGTGCCATCACCGCAGACTTGAGCTCCTACAATGAGCAGTTCTTC
CAITADLSSYNEQFF
>TRBV6-2/TRBV6-3|few|TRBJ2-2|-
TGTGCCAGCGAGAGCGGGGAGCTGTTTTTT
CASESGELFF
>TRBV28|-|TRBJ2-1|TRBD1
TGTACCAGCAGACCTGACAGGGGGCGACTCAATGAGCAGTTCTTC
CTSRPDRGRLNEQFF
>TRBV11-3|few|TRBJ2-2|-
TGTGCCAGCACCCCCGCAGGGGACACCGGGGAGCTGTTTTTT
CASTPAGDTGELFF